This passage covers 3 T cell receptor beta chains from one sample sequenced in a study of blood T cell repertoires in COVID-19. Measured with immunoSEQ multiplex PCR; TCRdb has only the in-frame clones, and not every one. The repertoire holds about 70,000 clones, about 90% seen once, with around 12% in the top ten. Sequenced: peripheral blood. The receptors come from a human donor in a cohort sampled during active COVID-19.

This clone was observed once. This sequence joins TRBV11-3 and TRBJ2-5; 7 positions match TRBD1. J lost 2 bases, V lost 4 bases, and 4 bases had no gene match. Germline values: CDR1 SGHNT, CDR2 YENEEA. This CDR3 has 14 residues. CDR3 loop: CASSSRTGQETQYF. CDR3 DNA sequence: TGTGCCAGCAGCTCCCGGACAGGTCAAGAGACCCAGTACTTC.

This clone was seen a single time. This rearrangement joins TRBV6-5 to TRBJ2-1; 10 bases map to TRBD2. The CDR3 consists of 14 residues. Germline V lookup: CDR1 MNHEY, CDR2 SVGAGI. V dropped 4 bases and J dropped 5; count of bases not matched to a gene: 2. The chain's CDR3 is CASSLLAGDNEQFF. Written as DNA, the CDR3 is TGTGCCAGCAGTTTGCTAGCGGGGGACAATGAGCAGTTCTTC.

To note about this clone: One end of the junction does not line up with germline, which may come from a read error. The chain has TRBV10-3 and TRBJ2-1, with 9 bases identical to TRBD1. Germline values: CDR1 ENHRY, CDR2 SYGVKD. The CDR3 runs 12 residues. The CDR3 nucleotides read TGTGCCATCAGTGATTCGGGACAGGGACCTATCTTC. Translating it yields CAISDSGQGPIF.